The rows below give T cell receptor beta chains drawn from one sample of a study of response to subunit inactivated influenza vaccine. MiXCR, applied by TCRdb to the RT-PCR reads, yields one record per CDR3 protein. The table records some 850,000 distinct CDR3 sequences, under 20% of them present only once. This sample comprised PBMCs from blood, obtained roughly 5 days after vaccination. These receptors all stem from a man aged 45-65 years who received an inactivated influenza vaccine. Each CDR3 is given with its conserved first and last residue. D genes are given only for firm matches. Not all rows give a size; the values are once, few, many and, for expanded clones, a class.

DNA: TGTGCCAGCAGTTTACGGCTAGCGGGGGTTAACGAGCAGTACTTC
CDR3: CASSLRLAGVNEQYF
length: 15
D: TRBD2
size: .
V: TRBV12-3/TRBV12-4
J: TRBJ2-7

DNA: TGTGCCAGCAGCTTAGTGGGACAGGGGAGAAATGAGCAGTTCTTC
CDR3: CASSLVGQGRNEQFF
length: 15
D: TRBD1
size: .
V: TRBV5-5
J: TRBJ2-1

DNA: TGCAGTGCTAGCTCAGGTGGCGGGGGGGCCGGAGATACGCAGTATTTT
CDR3: CSASSGGGGAGDTQYF
length: 16
D: TRBD2
size: .
V: TRBV20-1
J: TRBJ2-3

DNA: TGTGCCAGCAGCTTGGTAAGCAGAAGTCAAGAGACCCAGTACTTC
CDR3: CASSLVSRSQETQYF
length: 15
D: .
size: few
V: TRBV5-6
J: TRBJ2-5

DNA: TGTGCCAGCAGGCCCACCCAGGTGGCCCTATCCTACAATGAGCAGTTCTTC
CDR3: CASRPTQVALSYNEQFF
length: 17
D: .
size: .
V: TRBV12-3/TRBV12-4
J: TRBJ2-1

DNA: TGTGCCAGCAGTTTAGGGCGGGGGGGCCTCTTAGATACGCAGTATTTT
CDR3: CASSLGRGGLLDTQYF
length: 16
D: TRBD2
size: .
V: TRBV27
J: TRBJ2-3

DNA: TGTGCCATCAGTGGAAGGGGCTACGAGCAGTACTTC
CDR3: CAISGRGYEQYF
length: 12
D: .
size: many
V: TRBV10-3
J: TRBJ2-7

DNA: TGTGCCAGCAGCCAAGATTCGGGGTCCTACGAGCAGTACTTC
CDR3: CASSQDSGSYEQYF
length: 14
D: .
size: many
V: TRBV3-1
J: TRBJ2-7

DNA: TGCAGCGTTCCCGGGGGGATCCACTATGGCTACACCTTC
CDR3: CSVPGGIHYGYTF
length: 13
D: .
size: .
V: TRBV29-1
J: TRBJ1-2

DNA: TGCAGTGCCGAGGGGGATGCTACAGATACGCAGTATTTT
CDR3: CSAEGDATDTQYF
length: 13
D: .
size: .
V: TRBV20-1
J: TRBJ2-3

DNA: TGTGCCAGCAGCTTCCTTCTCAAGCGGGGGCCCACAGATACGCAGTATTTT
CDR3: CASSFLLKRGPTDTQYF
length: 17
D: TRBD2
size: .
V: TRBV7-2
J: TRBJ2-3

DNA: TGTGCCAGCAGCTTAAGGACTAGCGGGATTTACAATGAGCAGTTCTTC
CDR3: CASSLRTSGIYNEQFF
length: 16
D: TRBD2
size: .
V: TRBV7-9
J: TRBJ2-1

DNA: TGTGCCAGCAGCAGATACAGGGGAAGCAATCAGCCCCAGCATTTT
CDR3: CASSRYRGSNQPQHF
length: 15
D: TRBD1
size: many
V: TRBV28
J: TRBJ1-5

DNA: TGTGCCAGCAAGGGACACCAATACAATGAGCAGTTCTTC
CDR3: CASKGHQYNEQFF
length: 13
D: .
size: .
V: TRBV16
J: TRBJ2-1

DNA: TGCAGCGTCGGGGAGGACTACGAGCAGTACTTC
CDR3: CSVGEDYEQYF
length: 11
D: .
size: many
V: TRBV29-1
J: TRBJ2-7

DNA: TGTGCCAGCAGCTTACTCACAGGGCGGAACACCGGGGAGCTGTTTTTT
CDR3: CASSLLTGRNTGELFF
length: 16
D: .
size: few
V: TRBV7-9
J: TRBJ2-2

DNA: TGTGCCAGCAGCGTAGCTAGCGGGGGGGCTAGCGGGGAGCTGTTTTTT
CDR3: CASSVASGGASGELFF
length: 16
D: TRBD2
size: .
V: TRBV9
J: TRBJ2-2

DNA: TGTGCCAGCAGTCCCGACAACGAGCAGTACTTC
CDR3: CASSPDNEQYF
length: 11
D: .
size: .
V: TRBV12-3/TRBV12-4
J: TRBJ2-7

DNA: TGCGCCAGCAGCTTGGGAGGGGGCAGGTCAGATACGCAGTATTTT
CDR3: CASSLGGGRSDTQYF
length: 15
D: TRBD1
size: .
V: TRBV5-1
J: TRBJ2-3

DNA: TGCAGTGCTAGGGCTATGCGGGAGGGGTACGAGCAGTACTTC
CDR3: CSARAMREGYEQYF
length: 14
D: TRBD2
size: few
V: TRBV20-1
J: TRBJ2-7

DNA: TGTGCCAGCAGTCTTCGGGAGATGTACAATGAGCAGTTCTTC
CDR3: CASSLREMYNEQFF
length: 14
D: .
size: many
V: TRBV12-3/TRBV12-4
J: TRBJ2-1

DNA: TGTGCCAGCAGCTTAGGGGGGGCCCGCACAGATACGCAGTATTTT
CDR3: CASSLGGARTDTQYF
length: 15
D: .
size: many
V: TRBV7-2
J: TRBJ2-3

DNA: TGTGCCAGTTACCGGAACTCCTACGAGCAGTACTTC
CDR3: CASYRNSYEQYF
length: 12
D: .
size: few
V: TRBV28
J: TRBJ2-7

DNA: TGTGCCAGCAGTTCTAGCGGGAGGTTCGAGCAGTACTTC
CDR3: CASSSSGRFEQYF
length: 13
D: TRBD2
size: few
V: TRBV12-3/TRBV12-4
J: TRBJ2-7

DNA: TGTGCCAGCAGTAAGGGACAGGGGATCGACGAGACCCAGTACTTC
CDR3: CASSKGQGIDETQYF
length: 15
D: TRBD1
size: .
V: TRBV2
J: TRBJ2-5

DNA: TGTGCCAGCAGGGACAGGACAGACTATGGCTACACCTTC
CDR3: CASRDRTDYGYTF
length: 13
D: TRBD1
size: few
V: TRBV27
J: TRBJ1-2

DNA: TGTGCCACCAGCAGAGGGGGACAGGGCAACACCGGGGAGCTGTTTTTT
CDR3: CATSRGGQGNTGELFF
length: 16
D: TRBD1
size: many
V: TRBV15
J: TRBJ2-2

DNA: TGTGCCAGCACGCGGGAGCGGGAGGTTTTGGGGGAGCAGTACTTC
CDR3: CASTREREVLGEQYF
length: 15
D: TRBD2
size: few
V: TRBV5-6
J: TRBJ2-7

DNA: TGTGCCAGCAGCAAAGATCGGGTGAGGAACACTGAAGCTTTCTTT
CDR3: CASSKDRVRNTEAFF
length: 15
D: .
size: .
V: TRBV21-1
J: TRBJ1-1

DNA: TGTGCCAGCAGTTTATTGTTGAGCTACGAGCAGTACTTC
CDR3: CASSLLLSYEQYF
length: 13
D: .
size: .
V: TRBV12-3/TRBV12-4
J: TRBJ2-7

DNA: TGCAGTGCTAGCCCCCCGAGCGGTAAACCCTACAATGAGCAGTTCTTC
CDR3: CSASPPSGKPYNEQFF
length: 16
D: .
size: .
V: TRBV20-1
J: TRBJ2-1

DNA: TGCAGTGCTAGTGCGGGAGGGTCTTACAATGAGCAGTTCTTC
CDR3: CSASAGGSYNEQFF
length: 14
D: TRBD2
size: few
V: TRBV20-1
J: TRBJ2-1

DNA: TGCAGTGCTCCGGCACATGAGCAGTTCTTC
CDR3: CSAPAHEQFF
length: 10
D: .
size: many
V: TRBV20-1
J: TRBJ2-1

DNA: TGTGCCAGCAGCTTTCAGACAGGGGGCGGAGAGACCCAGTACTTC
CDR3: CASSFQTGGGETQYF
length: 15
D: TRBD1
size: few
V: TRBV7-2
J: TRBJ2-5

DNA: TGCAGTGCTCCACACGCGTACAGGGGCCACACCTACGAGCAGTACTTC
CDR3: CSAPHAYRGHTYEQYF
length: 16
D: TRBD1
size: .
V: TRBV20-1
J: TRBJ2-7

DNA: TGTGCCAGCAGCCAAGTAGCGGCCTATGGCTACACCTTC
CDR3: CASSQVAAYGYTF
length: 13
D: .
size: few
V: TRBV3-1
J: TRBJ1-2

DNA: TGTGCCAGCAGCCTCTACCGGGATACGCAGTATTTT
CDR3: CASSLYRDTQYF
length: 12
D: .
size: many
V: TRBV6-2/TRBV6-3
J: TRBJ2-3

DNA: TGTGCCAGCAGCCAACTTGGACAAAATAATTCACCCCTCCACTTT
CDR3: CASSQLGQNNSPLHF
length: 15
D: .
size: few
V: TRBV6-1
J: TRBJ1-6

DNA: TGTGCCAGCAGTGACCCAGGACCCCCTCCCATCATTCAGTACTTC
CDR3: CASSDPGPPPIIQYF
length: 15
D: .
size: .
V: TRBV6-4
J: TRBJ2-4

DNA: TGCGCCAGCAGCGGCGGGACTCCTAGCCCTAACTATGGCTACACCTTC
CDR3: CASSGGTPSPNYGYTF
length: 16
D: .
size: many
V: TRBV5-1
J: TRBJ1-2

DNA: TGCGCCAGCAGTGGTTTGGGACAGGGGTACGAGCAGTACTTC
CDR3: CASSGLGQGYEQYF
length: 14
D: TRBD1
size: .
V: TRBV10-2
J: TRBJ2-7

DNA: TGCAGTGCTACCGGGACAGGGAGGGATGGGGGCTACGAGCAGTACTTC
CDR3: CSATGTGRDGGYEQYF
length: 16
D: TRBD1
size: few
V: TRBV20-1
J: TRBJ2-7

DNA: TGTGCCAGCGTCACTAGCGGGAGGGCCACAGAGACCCAGTACTTC
CDR3: CASVTSGRATETQYF
length: 15
D: TRBD2
size: .
V: TRBV7-9
J: TRBJ2-5

DNA: TGCGCCAGCAGCCAGGCTTCCACGGGGGACTATGGCTACACCTTC
CDR3: CASSQASTGDYGYTF
length: 15
D: .
size: .
V: TRBV4-3
J: TRBJ1-2

DNA: TGTGCCAGTAGTATAGATCGCCAGGGGCCCTACGAGCAGTACTTC
CDR3: CASSIDRQGPYEQYF
length: 15
D: .
size: .
V: TRBV19
J: TRBJ2-7

DNA: TGTGCCAGCAGTCCTCCGGGGACAGTCGCTTCTGAAGCTTTCTTT
CDR3: CASSPPGTVASEAFF
length: 15
D: TRBD1
size: .
V: TRBV12-3/TRBV12-4
J: TRBJ1-1

DNA: TGTGCCAGCAGTCGGACAGGGACATTCAATGAGCAGTTCTTC
CDR3: CASSRTGTFNEQFF
length: 14
D: TRBD1
size: few
V: TRBV27
J: TRBJ2-1

DNA: TGTGCCAGCTCCATCGGGAGCACGAGGGTCGATGAGCAGTTCTTC
CDR3: CASSIGSTRVDEQFF
length: 15
D: .
size: .
V: TRBV6-1
J: TRBJ2-1

DNA: TGTGCCAGCAGCACGAAGGGACGCACAGATACGCAGTATTTT
CDR3: CASSTKGRTDTQYF
length: 14
D: .
size: once
V: TRBV9
J: TRBJ2-3

DNA: TGTGCCAGCAGTCCGGGACAGGGATACTCTGGCTACACCTTC
CDR3: CASSPGQGYSGYTF
length: 14
D: TRBD1
size: .
V: TRBV6-1
J: TRBJ1-2

DNA: TGTGCCAGTAGTCCGGGACCGCGAGGTGAAGCTTTCTTT
CDR3: CASSPGPRGEAFF
length: 13
D: .
size: few
V: TRBV19
J: TRBJ1-1

DNA: TGTGCCAGCAGCATAGGGGGGAGGGCCTCGGAGACCCAGTACTTC
CDR3: CASSIGGRASETQYF
length: 15
D: .
size: .
V: TRBV5-6
J: TRBJ2-5

DNA: TGCGCCAGCAGTCAAACAGGGAAGGGGAACACTGAAGCTTTCTTT
CDR3: CASSQTGKGNTEAFF
length: 15
D: .
size: .
V: TRBV4-3
J: TRBJ1-1

DNA: TGTGCCACCAGCAGAGACGGGGGGACCCAGTACTTC
CDR3: CATSRDGGTQYF
length: 12
D: .
size: .
V: TRBV15
J: TRBJ2-5

DNA: TGTGCCACCAGTTTGCGGGAGGCCGGGGAGCTGTTTTTT
CDR3: CATSLREAGELFF
length: 13
D: TRBD2
size: few
V: TRBV24-1
J: TRBJ2-2

DNA: TGTGCCAGCAGCGCCCACCGACAAACGCACCAAGAGACCCAGTACTTC
CDR3: CASSAHRQTHQETQYF
length: 16
D: .
size: few
V: TRBV9
J: TRBJ2-5

DNA: TGTGCCAGCAGCTTCACGGAGGTGTCCTACGAGCAGTACTTC
CDR3: CASSFTEVSYEQYF
length: 14
D: .
size: few
V: TRBV7-8
J: TRBJ2-7

DNA: TGTGCCAGTCATTCGGGAGGGGGAGATCAGCCCCAGCATTTT
CDR3: CASHSGGGDQPQHF
length: 14
D: .
size: .
V: TRBV19
J: TRBJ1-5

DNA: TGTGCCAGCAGTGGTAGCGGGGGGGTCATCAATGAGCAGTTCTTC
CDR3: CASSGSGGVINEQFF
length: 15
D: TRBD2
size: .
V: TRBV12-3/TRBV12-4
J: TRBJ2-1